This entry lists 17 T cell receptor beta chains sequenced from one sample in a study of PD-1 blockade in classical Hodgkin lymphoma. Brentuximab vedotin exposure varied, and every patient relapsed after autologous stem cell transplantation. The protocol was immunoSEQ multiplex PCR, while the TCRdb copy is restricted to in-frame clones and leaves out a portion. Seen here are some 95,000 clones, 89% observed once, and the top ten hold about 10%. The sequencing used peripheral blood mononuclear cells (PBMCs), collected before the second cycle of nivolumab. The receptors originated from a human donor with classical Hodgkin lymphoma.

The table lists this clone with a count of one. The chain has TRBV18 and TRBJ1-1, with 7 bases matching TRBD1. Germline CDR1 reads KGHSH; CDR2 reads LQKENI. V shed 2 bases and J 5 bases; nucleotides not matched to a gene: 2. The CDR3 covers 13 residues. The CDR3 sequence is CASSPTTGTEAFF. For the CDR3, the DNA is TGTGCCAGCTCACCAACGACAGGGACTGAAGCTTTCTTT.

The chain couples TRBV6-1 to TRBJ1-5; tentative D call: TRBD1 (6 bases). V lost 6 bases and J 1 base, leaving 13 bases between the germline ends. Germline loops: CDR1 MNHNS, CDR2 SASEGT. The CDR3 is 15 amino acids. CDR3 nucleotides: TGTGCCAGCAGACCTGGGGGGGCCAGCAATCAGCCCCAGCATTTT. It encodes CASRPGGASNQPQHF.

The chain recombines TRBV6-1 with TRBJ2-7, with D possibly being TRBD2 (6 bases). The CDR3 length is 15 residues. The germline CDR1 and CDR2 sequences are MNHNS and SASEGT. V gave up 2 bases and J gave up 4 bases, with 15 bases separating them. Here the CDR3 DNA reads TGTGCCAGCAGTGAAAGTATCATAGCGGATTACGAGCAGTACTTC. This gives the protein CASSESIIADYEQYF.

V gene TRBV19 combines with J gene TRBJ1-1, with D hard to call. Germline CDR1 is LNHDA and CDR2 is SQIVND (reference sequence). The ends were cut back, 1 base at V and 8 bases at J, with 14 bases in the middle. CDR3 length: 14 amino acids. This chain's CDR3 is CASSIGVDPWEAFF. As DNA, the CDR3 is TGTGCCAGTAGTATAGGAGTGGACCCTTGGGAAGCTTTCTTT.

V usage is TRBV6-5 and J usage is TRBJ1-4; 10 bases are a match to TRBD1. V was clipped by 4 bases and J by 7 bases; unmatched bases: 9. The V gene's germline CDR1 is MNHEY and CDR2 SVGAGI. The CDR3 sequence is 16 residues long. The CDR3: CASSFSSGQGTEKLFF. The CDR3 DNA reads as TGTGCCAGCAGTTTTTCCTCGGGACAGGGGACTGAAAAACTGTTTTTT.

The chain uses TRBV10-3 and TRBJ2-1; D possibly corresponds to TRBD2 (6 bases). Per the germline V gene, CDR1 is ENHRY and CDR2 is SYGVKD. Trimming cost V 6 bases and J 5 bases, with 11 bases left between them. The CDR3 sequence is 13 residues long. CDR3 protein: CAIRGGANNEQFF. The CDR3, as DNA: TGTGCCATCAGGGGGGGTGCCAACAATGAGCAGTTCTTC.

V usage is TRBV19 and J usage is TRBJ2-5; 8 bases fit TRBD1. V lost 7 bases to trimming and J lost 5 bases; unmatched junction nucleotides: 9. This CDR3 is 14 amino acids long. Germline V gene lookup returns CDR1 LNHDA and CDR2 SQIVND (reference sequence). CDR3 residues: CASNPTGELETQYF. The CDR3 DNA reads TGTGCCAGTAACCCGACAGGGGAGCTGGAGACCCAGTACTTC.

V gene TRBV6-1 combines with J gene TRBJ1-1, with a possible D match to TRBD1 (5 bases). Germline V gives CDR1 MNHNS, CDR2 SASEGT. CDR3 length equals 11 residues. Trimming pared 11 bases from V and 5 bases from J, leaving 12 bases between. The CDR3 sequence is CAVGRGTEAFF. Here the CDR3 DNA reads TGTGCCGTCGGACGGGGGACTGAAGCTTTCTTT.

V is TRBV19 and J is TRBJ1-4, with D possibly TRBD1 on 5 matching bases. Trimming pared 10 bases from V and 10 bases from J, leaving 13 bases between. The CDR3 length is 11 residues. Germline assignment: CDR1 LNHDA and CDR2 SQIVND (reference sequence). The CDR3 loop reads CATGPTGKLFF. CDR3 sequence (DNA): TGTGCCACGGGACCTACGGGAAAACTGTTTTTT.

The CDR3 bases are TGTGCCAGCATCTTGGAACAGGTGTTCAATCGAGCTTTCTTT. Its translation is CASILEQVFNRAFF. This chain joins TRBV2 and TRBJ1-1; tentative D call: TRBD1 (5 bases). The CDR3 runs 14 residues. Per germline, CDR1 SNHLY and CDR2 FYNNEI. V shed 7 bases and J shed 10 bases, with 22 bases lying between them.

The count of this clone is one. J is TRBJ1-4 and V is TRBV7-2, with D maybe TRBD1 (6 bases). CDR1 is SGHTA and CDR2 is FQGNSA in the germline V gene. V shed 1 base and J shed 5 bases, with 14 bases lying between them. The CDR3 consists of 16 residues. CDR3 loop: CASSLETGKVNEKLFF. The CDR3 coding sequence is TGTGCCAGCAGCTTAGAAACAGGGAAAGTCAATGAAAAACTGTTTTTT.

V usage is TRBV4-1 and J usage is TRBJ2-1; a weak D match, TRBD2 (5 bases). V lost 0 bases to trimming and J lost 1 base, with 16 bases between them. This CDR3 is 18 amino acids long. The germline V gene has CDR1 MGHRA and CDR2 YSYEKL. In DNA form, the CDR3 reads TGCGCCAGCAGCCAAGATCGGGTGGCGGGCAGGTCCTACAATGAGCAGTTCTTC. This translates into CASSQDRVAGRSYNEQFF.

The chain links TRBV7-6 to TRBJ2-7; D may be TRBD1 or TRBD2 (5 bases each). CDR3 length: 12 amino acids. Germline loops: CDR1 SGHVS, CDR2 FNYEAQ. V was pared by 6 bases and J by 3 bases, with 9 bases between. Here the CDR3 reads CASRGDGYEQYF. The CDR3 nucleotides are TGTGCCAGCAGAGGGGACGGCTACGAGCAGTACTTC.

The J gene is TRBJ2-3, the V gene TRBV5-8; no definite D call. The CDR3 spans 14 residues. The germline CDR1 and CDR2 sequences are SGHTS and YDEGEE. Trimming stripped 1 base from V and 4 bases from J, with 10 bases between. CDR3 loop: CASSLTYHPDTQYF. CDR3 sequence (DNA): TGTGCCAGCAGCTTGACTTACCACCCAGATACGCAGTATTTT.

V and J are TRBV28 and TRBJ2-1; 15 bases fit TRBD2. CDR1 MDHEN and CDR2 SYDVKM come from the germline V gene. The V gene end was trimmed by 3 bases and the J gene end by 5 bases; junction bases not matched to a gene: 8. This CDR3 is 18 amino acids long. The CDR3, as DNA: TGTGCCAGCAGTTTTCCCCCCGGACTAGCGGGAGGGCACAATGAGCAGTTCTTC. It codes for CASSFPPGLAGGHNEQFF.

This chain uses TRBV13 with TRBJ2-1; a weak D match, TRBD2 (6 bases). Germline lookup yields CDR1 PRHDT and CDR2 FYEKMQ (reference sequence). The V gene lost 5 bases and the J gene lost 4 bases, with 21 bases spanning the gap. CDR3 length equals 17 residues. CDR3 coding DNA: TGTGCCAGCAGCCCCGCGGGGTTAGTCGGCCTTTACAATGAGCAGTTCTTC. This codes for CASSPAGLVGLYNEQFF.

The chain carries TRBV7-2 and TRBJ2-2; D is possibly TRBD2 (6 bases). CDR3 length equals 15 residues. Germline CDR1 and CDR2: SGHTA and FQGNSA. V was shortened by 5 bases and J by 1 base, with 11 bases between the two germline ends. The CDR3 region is CASSPMGLNTGELFF. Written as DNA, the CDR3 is TGTGCCAGCAGCCCTATGGGACTGAACACCGGGGAGCTGTTTTTT.